Sequencing of this TCR beta chain was carried out in a study of human T cells and chemical hapten exposure (dated by TCRdb to the early 2020s). General notes on the study: For sensitization, 2% DPC in acetone was applied to a roughly 2 cm by roughly 2 cm area of upper inner arm skin. The study tracked peripheral blood TCR repertoire changes in vivo during primary and secondary sensitization to the hapten diphenylcyclopropenone (DPC) in alopecia patients. Most of the patients in the cohort were female, and the cohort covered alopecia areata with under or over 50% scalp involvement, alopecia totalis and alopecia universalis. Some 29 alopecia patients gave blood for TCR sequencing at one to four time points (pre-sensitization, 2, 6 and 24 weeks). Patch tests used Finn chambers with 0.01% DPC on the upper back, scored after 6 days by International Contact Dermatitis Research Group standards. The libraries were sequenced as a pool, and the TCR yield per sample differed mostly because of small variations in library volumes within the pool. Patient blood was sampled pre-sensitization (week 0) and at 2, 6 and about 24 weeks after DPC sensitization. Weekly therapeutic DPC doses were additionally applied to the scalp of patients throughout the roughly 25-week study period.

Library preparation was by RACE. TCRdb shows the sequencer as NextSeq 500. During library preparation, unique molecular identifiers were attached to individual cDNA molecules so that TCRs could be counted in a quantitative, reproducible way. Each blood RNA sample was used to sequence both TCR alpha and TCR beta chains. The authors processed their data as follows. Samples had a median of approximately 93,000 TCRs, with a range from 23,224 to 690,600. V, J and CDR3 annotation of the TCR reads was performed with the Decombinator software suite. For PS versus PT1 abundance plots, all samples were subsampled to the same number of TCRs (28,000). Expanded TCRs were defined as absent before sensitization and observed at least eight times at the 2-week time point. TCRdb passed the public sequencing reads through fastp at Q25 and MiXCR, retaining productive beta sequences. Rows with a matching CDR3 protein are joined into one entry that keeps the most common DNA and genes. The V and J calls were determined by TCRdb, not by the authors. This sample gives around 340,000 distinct CDR3 sequences in total; 6% to 8.5% of them show up just once. 7% to 10% of the sample comes from the top ten.

On the study overall, not on this receptor specifically: Alopecia, a presumed autoimmune disease, was present in all patients, so the immune response of the patients might differ from that of healthy individuals. DPC sensitization did not change the number of TCRs with a frequency above 1 in 1000, and there was no evidence of changes in global repertoire structure. A positive correlation was found between the number of PT1 expanded TCRs and patch test score, with significance reached at thresholds 8, 16 and 32 but not 4. Repeated subsampling changed both the strength of the expansion versus patch-test correlation and the threshold at which that correlation became significant. Compared with pre-sensitization or healthy control sets, expanded TCRs formed significantly more large CDR3 similarity clusters, which is consistent with antigen-driven responses.

The time point label corresponds to: patch test 1, 2 weeks after DPC sensitization. Sample treatment or condition, as interpreted from the label and publication: therapeutic diphenylcyclopropenone sensitization with weekly scalp DPC. Blood at each patch-test visit was drawn before the patch test was applied. Eligible patients were aged 18 to 70, diagnosed with alopecia, deemed suitable for DPC therapy, and excluded if pregnant. Unfractionated whole blood was collected in Tempus Blood RNA tubes, and total RNA was extracted from that blood. V is trimmed back by 4 bases and J by 2 bases, and the junction contains 8 bases that no gene match accounts for. The germline V gene supplies CDR1 KGHSH and CDR2 LQKENI. The CDR3 runs 18 amino acids, cysteine and phenylalanine included. Of the read, only the CDR3 DNA is kept; its 54 bases are in frame from base 1. This clonotype was observed a few times. The target of this receptor is not known. No quality values exist for individual bases; no much larger clone is one base distant.

This TCR was sampled from a woman aged 18-30 years with alopecia areata. Some clones in this sample may be carry-over from other donors' samples. The sequences come from whole blood, collected in connection with sensitization to the hapten diphenylcyclopropenone (DPC). The chain is assembled from TRBV18 and TRBJ2-6; 10 central bases correspond to TRBD1. The CDR3: CASSLRQGASTGANVLTF. The nucleotide sequence is TGTGCCAGCTCACTGAGACAGGGGGCGAGCACTGGGGCCAACGTCCTGACTTTC.